Reported below is one TCR beta chain. Its antigen is unknown. CD45RO negativity and positive selection for CCR7 defined naive CD8 cells, a population that excluded terminally differentiated effector memory CD45RA+ cells. All donors were healthy HIV-negative adults lacking recent acute infections or vaccinations. The data are from a study of shared clonotypes between healthy human individuals. Study results and limitations: Sharing across several donors was seen in 4% to 5.5% of naive CD4 clonotypes.

Tens of thousands of T cell genomes, or about 0.2 ug DNA, went into the sorted-subset replicate PCRs. Measured with immunoSEQ multiplex PCR; TCRdb has only the in-frame clones, and not every one. Seen here are about 2 million clones, around 96% observed once, and the top ten hold more than 0.95%. V was pared by 2 bases and J by 6 bases, with 13 bases between. This CDR3 is built from 15 residues. Germline V lookup: CDR1 MDHEN, CDR2 SYDVKM. Source material: naive CD8+ T cells sorted from blood. The clonotype was recovered from a man aged 18 to 35 in good health. The chain combines TRBV28 with TRBJ1-4; D call uncertain. The CDR3 sequence: CASSLVGVLDEKLFF. The CDR3 DNA reads TGTGCCAGCAGTTTAGTAGGAGTTTTGGATGAAAAACTGTTTTTT.